What follows describes a single T cell receptor beta chain. The V end lost 2 bases, the J end lost 3 bases, and 20 bases lay between the germline ends. The CDR3 length is 18 residues. The V gene's germline CDR1 is MDHEN and CDR2 SYDVKM. These data come from a study of shared clonotypes between healthy human individuals. Repertoires were generated with immunoSEQ multiplex PCR, while TCRdb's copy carries only in-frame clones and drops some. Found here are 2 million to 3 million clones, approximately 94% of them singletons; the top ten hold over 0.12%. The TCR originated in a man aged 18 to 29 in good health. This chain links TRBV28 with TRBJ2-1; D is perhaps TRBD2 (7 bases). The sequencing sample was made of naive CD4+ T cells sorted from blood. Subset in this sample: CD45RA+ positively selected. CDR3: CASSLGGADWFYYNEQFF. The CDR3 nucleotides are TGTGCCAGCAGTTTAGGGGGGGCCGACTGGTTCTACTACAATGAGCAGTTCTTC.